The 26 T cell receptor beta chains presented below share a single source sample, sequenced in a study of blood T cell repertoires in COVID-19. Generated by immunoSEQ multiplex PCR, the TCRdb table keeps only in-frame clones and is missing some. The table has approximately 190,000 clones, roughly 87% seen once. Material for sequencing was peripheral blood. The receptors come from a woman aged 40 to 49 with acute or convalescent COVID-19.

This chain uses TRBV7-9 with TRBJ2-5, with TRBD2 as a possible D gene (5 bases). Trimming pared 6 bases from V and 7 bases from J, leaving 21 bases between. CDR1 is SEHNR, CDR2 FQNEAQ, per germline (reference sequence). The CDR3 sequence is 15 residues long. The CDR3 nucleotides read TGTGCCAGCAGGAACGTAGCGACTCGCGATGGGACCCAGTACTTC. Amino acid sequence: CASRNVATRDGTQYF. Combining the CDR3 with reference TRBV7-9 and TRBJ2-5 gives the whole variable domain DTGVSQNPRHKITKRGQNVTFRCDPISEHNRLYWYRQTLGQGPEFLTYFQNEAQLEKSRLLSDRFSAERPKGSFSTLEIQRTEQGDSAMYLCASRNVATRDGTQYFGPGTRLLVL.

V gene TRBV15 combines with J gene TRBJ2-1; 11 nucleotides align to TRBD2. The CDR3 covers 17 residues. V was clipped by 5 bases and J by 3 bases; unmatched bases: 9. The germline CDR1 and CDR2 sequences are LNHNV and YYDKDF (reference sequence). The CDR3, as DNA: TGTGCCACCAGCGGACCCGGGACTAGCGGAGTCTACAATGAGCAGTTCTTC. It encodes CATSGPGTSGVYNEQFF.

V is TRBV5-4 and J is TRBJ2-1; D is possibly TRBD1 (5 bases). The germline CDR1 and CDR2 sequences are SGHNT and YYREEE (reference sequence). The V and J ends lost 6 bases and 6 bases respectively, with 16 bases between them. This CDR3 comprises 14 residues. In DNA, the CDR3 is TGTGCCAGCAACAACCCCGACAGCCTCAATGAGCAGTTCTTC. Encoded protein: CASNNPDSLNEQFF.

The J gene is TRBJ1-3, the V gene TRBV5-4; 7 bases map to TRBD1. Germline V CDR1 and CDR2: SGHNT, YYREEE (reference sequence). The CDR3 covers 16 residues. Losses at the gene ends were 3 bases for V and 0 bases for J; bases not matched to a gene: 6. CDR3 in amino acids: CASSSGQESSGNTIYF. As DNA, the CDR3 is TGTGCCAGCAGCTCCGGACAGGAGAGCTCTGGAAACACCATATATTTT.

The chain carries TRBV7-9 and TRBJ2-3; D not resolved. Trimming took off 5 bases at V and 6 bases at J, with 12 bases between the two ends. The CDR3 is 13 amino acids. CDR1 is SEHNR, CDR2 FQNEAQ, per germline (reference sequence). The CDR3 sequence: CASSPRSADTQYF. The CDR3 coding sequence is TGTGCCAGCAGCCCACGGTCTGCGGATACGCAGTATTTT.

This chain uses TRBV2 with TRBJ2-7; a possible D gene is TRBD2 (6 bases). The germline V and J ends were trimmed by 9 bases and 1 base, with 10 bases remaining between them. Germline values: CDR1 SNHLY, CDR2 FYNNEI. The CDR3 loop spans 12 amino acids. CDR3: CARGTGSYEQYF. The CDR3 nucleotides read TGTGCCAGAGGGACTGGGTCCTACGAGCAGTACTTC. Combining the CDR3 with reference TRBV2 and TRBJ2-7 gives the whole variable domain EPEVTQTPSHQVTQMGQEVILRCVPISNHLYFYWYRQILGQKVEFLVSFYNNEISEKSEIFDDQFSVERPDGSNFTLKIRSTKLEDSAMYFCARGTGSYEQYFGPGTRLTVT.

Here the CDR3 DNA reads TGTGCCAGCAGTTTCGGGGGGCCAGGGCAGCCCCAGCATTTT. Translated: CASSFGGPGQPQHF. V is TRBV28 and J is TRBJ1-5, with TRBD1 as a possible D gene (6 bases). The CDR3 is made up of 14 amino acids. CDR1 MDHEN and CDR2 SYDVKM come from the germline V gene. Trimming cost V 3 bases and J 7 bases, with 13 bases left between them. Full variable domain (missing parts from reference TRBV28 and TRBJ1-5): DVKVTQSSRYLVKRTGEKVFLECVQDMDHENMFWYRQDPGLGLRLIYFSYDVKMKEKGDIPEGYSVSREKKERFSLILESASTNQTSMYLCASSFGGPGQPQHFGDGTRLSIL.

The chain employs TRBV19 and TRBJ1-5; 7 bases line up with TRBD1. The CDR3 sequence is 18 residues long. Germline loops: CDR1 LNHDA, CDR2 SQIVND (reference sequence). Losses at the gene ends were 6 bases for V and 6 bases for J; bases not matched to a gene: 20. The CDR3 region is CASRSRRQGEGGRQPQHF. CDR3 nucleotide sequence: TGTGCCAGTAGGAGTAGAAGACAGGGAGAAGGAGGCCGTCAGCCCCAGCATTTT.

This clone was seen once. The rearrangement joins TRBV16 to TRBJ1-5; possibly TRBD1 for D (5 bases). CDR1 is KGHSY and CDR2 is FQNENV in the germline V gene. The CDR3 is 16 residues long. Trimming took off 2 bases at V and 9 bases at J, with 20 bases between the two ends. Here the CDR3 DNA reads TGTGCCAGCAGCCAAGAAACGAAGGGGCCCGGTGGGCCCCAGCATTTT. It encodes CASSQETKGPGGPQHF.

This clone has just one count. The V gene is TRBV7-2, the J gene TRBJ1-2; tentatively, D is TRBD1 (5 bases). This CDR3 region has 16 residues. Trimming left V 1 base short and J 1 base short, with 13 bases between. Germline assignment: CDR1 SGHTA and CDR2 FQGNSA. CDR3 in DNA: TGTGCCAGCAGCTTAGGCCTCCAACAGGATAACTATGGCTACACCTTC. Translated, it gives CASSLGLQQDNYGYTF. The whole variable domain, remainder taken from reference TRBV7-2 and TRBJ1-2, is GAGVSQSPSNKVTEKGKDVELRCDPISGHTALYWYRQSLGQGLEFLIYFQGNSAPDKSGLPSDRFSAERTGGSVSTLTIQRTQQEDSAVYLCASSLGLQQDNYGYTFGSGTRLTVV.

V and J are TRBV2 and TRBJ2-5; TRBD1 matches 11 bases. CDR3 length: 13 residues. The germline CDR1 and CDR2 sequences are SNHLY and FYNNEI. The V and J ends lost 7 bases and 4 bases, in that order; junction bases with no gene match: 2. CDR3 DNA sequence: TGTGCCAGCACGGGACAGGGGGGAGAGACCCAGTACTTC. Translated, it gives CASTGQGGETQYF.

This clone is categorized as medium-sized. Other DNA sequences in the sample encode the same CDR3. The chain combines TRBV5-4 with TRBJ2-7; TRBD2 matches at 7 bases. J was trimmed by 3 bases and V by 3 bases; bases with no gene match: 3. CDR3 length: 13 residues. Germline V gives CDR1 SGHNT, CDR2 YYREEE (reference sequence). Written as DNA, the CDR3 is TGTGCCAGCAGCTGGGGGAGGGGCTACGAGCAGTACTTC. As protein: CASSWGRGYEQYF.

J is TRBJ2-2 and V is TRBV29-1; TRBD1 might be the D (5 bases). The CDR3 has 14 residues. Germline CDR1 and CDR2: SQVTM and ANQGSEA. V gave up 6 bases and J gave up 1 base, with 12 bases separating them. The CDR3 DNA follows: TGCAGCGTCGAGAGGCAGGGGAACACCGGGGAGCTGTTTTTT. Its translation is CSVERQGNTGELFF.

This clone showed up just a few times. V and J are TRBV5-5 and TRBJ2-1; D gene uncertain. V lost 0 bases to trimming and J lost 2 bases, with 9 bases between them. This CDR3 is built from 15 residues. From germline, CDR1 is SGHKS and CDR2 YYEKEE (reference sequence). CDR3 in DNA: TGTGCCAGCAGCTTGGGGTTTACTACCTACAATGAGCAGTTCTTC. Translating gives CASSLGFTTYNEQFF.

The DNA for the CDR3 is TGTGCCAGCAGCTTATCCGCGACAGATACGCAGTATTTT. Residues: CASSLSATDTQYF. The genes are TRBV7-9 and TRBJ2-3; D is unresolved. The CDR3 totals 13 residues. Germline-derived CDR1 and CDR2 are SEHNR and FQNEAQ (reference sequence). Trimming left V 2 bases short and J 3 bases short, with 6 bases between.

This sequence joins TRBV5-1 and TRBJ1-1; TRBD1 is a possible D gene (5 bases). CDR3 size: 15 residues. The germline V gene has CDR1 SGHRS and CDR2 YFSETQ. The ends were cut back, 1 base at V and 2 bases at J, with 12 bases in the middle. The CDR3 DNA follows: TGCGCCAGCAGCTTGTGGGGGGATTATAACACTGAAGCTTTCTTT. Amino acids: CASSLWGDYNTEAFF.

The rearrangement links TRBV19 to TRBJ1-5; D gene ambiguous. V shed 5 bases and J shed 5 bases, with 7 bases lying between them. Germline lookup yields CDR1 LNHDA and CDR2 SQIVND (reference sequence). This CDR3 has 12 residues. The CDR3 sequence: CASSPSHQPQHF. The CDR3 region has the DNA TGTGCCAGTAGTCCTTCTCATCAGCCCCAGCATTTT. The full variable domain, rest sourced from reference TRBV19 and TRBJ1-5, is DGGITQSPKYLFRKEGQNVTLSCEQNLNHDAMYWYRQDPGQGLRLIYYSQIVNDFQKGDIAEGYSVSREKKESFPLTVTSAQKNPTAFYLCASSPSHQPQHFGDGTRLSIL.

CDR3 amino acids: CASSQLSTGGYYNEQFF. The CDR3 nucleotides read TGTGCCAGCAGCCAACTATCCACAGGGGGATACTACAATGAGCAGTTCTTC. The genes are TRBV16 and TRBJ2-1, with 8 nucleotides matching TRBD1. The germline CDR1 and CDR2 sequences are KGHSY and FQNENV. The CDR3 contains 17 residues. V dropped 2 bases and J dropped 3; count of bases not matched to a gene: 9.

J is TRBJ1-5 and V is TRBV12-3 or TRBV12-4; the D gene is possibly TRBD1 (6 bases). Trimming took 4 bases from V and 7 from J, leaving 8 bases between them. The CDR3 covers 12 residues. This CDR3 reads CASSWTDQPQHF. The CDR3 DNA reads TGTGCCAGCAGTTGGACAGACCAGCCCCAGCATTTT.

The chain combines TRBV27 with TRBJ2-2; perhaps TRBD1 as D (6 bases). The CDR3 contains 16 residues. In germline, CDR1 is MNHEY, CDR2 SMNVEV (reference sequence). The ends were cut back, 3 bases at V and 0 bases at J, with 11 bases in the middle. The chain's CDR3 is CASSFGGIPNTGELFF. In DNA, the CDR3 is TGTGCCAGCAGTTTTGGGGGCATTCCGAACACCGGGGAGCTGTTTTTT.

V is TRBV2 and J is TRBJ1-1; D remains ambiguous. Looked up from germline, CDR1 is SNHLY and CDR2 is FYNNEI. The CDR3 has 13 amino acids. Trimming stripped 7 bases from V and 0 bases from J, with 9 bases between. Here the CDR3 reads CASIRSMNTEAFF. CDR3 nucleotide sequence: TGTGCCAGCATTAGGAGTATGAACACTGAAGCTTTCTTT. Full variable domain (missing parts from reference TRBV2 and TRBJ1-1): EPEVTQTPSHQVTQMGQEVILRCVPISNHLYFYWYRQILGQKVEFLVSFYNNEISEKSEIFDDQFSVERPDGSNFTLKIRSTKLEDSAMYFCASIRSMNTEAFFGQGTRLTVV.

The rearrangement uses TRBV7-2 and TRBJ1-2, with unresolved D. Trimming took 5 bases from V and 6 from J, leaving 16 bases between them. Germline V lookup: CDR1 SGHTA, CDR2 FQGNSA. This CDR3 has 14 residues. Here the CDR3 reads CASSPSEGRDGYTF. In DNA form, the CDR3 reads TGTGCCAGCAGCCCCTCAGAGGGTCGGGATGGCTACACCTTC.

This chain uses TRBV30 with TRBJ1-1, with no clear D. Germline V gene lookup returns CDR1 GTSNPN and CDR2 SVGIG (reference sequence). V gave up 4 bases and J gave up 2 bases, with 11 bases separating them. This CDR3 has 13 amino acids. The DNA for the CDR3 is TGTGCCTGGAAACGAGCTTTTAACACTGAAGCTTTCTTT. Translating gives CAWKRAFNTEAFF.

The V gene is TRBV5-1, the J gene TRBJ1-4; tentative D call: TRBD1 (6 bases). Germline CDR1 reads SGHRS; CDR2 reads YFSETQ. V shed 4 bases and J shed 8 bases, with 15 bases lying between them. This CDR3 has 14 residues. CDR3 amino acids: CASSVEQGSEKLFF. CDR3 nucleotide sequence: TGCGCCAGCAGCGTGGAACAGGGATCAGAAAAACTGTTTTTT.

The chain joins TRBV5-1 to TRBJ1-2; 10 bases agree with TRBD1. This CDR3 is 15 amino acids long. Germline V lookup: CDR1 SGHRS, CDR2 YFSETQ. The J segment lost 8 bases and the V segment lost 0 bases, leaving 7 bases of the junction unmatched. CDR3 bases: TGCGCCAGCAGCTTGGCCCCGGGACAGGGGAAGGGCTACACCTTC. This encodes CASSLAPGQGKGYTF. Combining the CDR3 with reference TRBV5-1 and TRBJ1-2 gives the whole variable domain KAGVTQTPRYLIKTRGQQVTLSCSPISGHRSVSWYQQTPGQGLQFLFEYFSETQRNKGNFPGRFSGRQFSNSRSEMNVSTLELGDSALYLCASSLAPGQGKGYTFGSGTRLTVV.

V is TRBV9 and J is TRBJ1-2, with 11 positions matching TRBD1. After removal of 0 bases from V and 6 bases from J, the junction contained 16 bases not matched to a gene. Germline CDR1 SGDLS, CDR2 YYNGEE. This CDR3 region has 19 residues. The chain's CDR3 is CASSVGLAGTGGLRNGYTF. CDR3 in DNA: TGTGCCAGCAGCGTAGGTCTTGCGGGGACAGGGGGACTAAGAAATGGCTACACCTTC.